This TCR beta chain was captured by sequencing in a study of T cells expressing NK-cell markers. Study context: Eight donors were sequenced, seven testing HCMV-seropositive and one testing seronegative.

No DNA is given; TCRdb re-called the 5' RACE reads and lists each CDR3 protein once. The specimen's table records about 260,000 distinct CDR3 sequences. CDR3 size: 15 residues. Notes on the study in general: In five or six donors, dominant NKG2C+ clonotypes were roughly 1.0-8% of CD8+ T cells.

Concerning this clonotype itself: Its target is unknown.

The chain links TRBV12-3 or TRBV12-4 to TRBJ1-4. Sample: blood T cells: a sorted CD56 or NKG2C T cell subset, CD4+ or CD8+ T cells, or bulk PBMC T cells (not recorded which). The sequence was obtained from a man aged 18-30 years in good health. CDR3 residues: CASSPPRERGEKLFF.